Reported below is one T cell receptor (beta chain). The target antigen is unknown. This record comes from a study of cytomegalovirus exposure and HLA in healthy donors. Whole-study results and caveats: Upon later analysis, HLA-associated TCR beta chains proved more clonally expanded than other, equally common chains. In vitro testing confirmed three CMV-associated chains as specific for CMV antigens. A later analysis revealed that TCR association rates differed between HLA loci, peaking at DRB1 and bottoming out at HLA-C.

PCR amplification relied on 60 Vbeta primers (plus 13 Jbeta primers). The table came from immunoSEQ multiplex PCR; TCRdb's copy has only in-frame clones and leaves some out. The sample yields about 190,000 clones, roughly 80% seen once. Germline loops: CDR1 MDHEN, CDR2 SYDVKM. The CDR3 is 16 residues long. Trimming cost V 4 bases and J 4 bases; bases outside gene matches: 10. This sequence was found in a young woman in good health and CMV-seronegative. The chain carries TRBV28 and TRBJ1-2; 9 nucleotides align to TRBD1. Sequenced material: PBMCs. The CDR3 is CASSSPGTGLSYGYTF. CDR3 sequence (DNA): TGTGCCAGCAGTTCCCCCGGGACAGGGCTATCCTATGGCTACACCTTC.